A selection of T cell receptor beta chains follows, all from one sample in a study of T cells after somatic rescue of genetic block. Sequenced by immunoSEQ multiplex PCR; TCRdb stores in-frame clones only, minus some. The profile shows 45,000 to 55,000 clones, approximately 96% of them singletons. The source material was peripheral blood mononuclear cells (PBMCs). These TCRs come from a child in the first two years of life. Both conserved end residues are part of each CDR3. A D gene is named only where the DNA matches it firmly. Rows may omit the clone size; those that give it use once, few, many or a size class.

NA	NA	TRBV6-1	TRBJ2-6	CASTLPGHGANVLTF	TGTGCCAGCACACTTCCAGGGCACGGGGCCAACGTCCTGACTTTC
NA	TRBD2	TRBV4-2	TRBJ2-7	CASSQDAVSGRKYEQYF	TGTGCCAGCAGCCAAGATGCCGTCAGCGGGAGGAAATACGAGCAGTACTTC
NA	TRBD2	TRBV4-1	TRBJ2-5	CASSHHIPLAGAQETQYF	TGCGCCAGCAGCCACCACATCCCCCTAGCGGGGGCCCAAGAGACCCAGTACTTC
NA	TRBD1	TRBV5-6	TRBJ2-1	CASRPGQGPYNEQFF	TGTGCCAGCAGGCCGGGACAGGGCCCCTACAATGAGCAGTTCTTC
NA	NA	TRBV7-9	TRBJ2-5	CASSLPGGRTQYF	TGTGCCAGCAGCTTACCCGGGGGACGGACCCAGTACTTC
NA	TRBD1	TRBV27	TRBJ2-7	CASSRRPGQGPYEQYF	TGTGCCAGCAGCCGACGACCGGGACAGGGACCATACGAGCAGTACTTC
NA	NA	TRBV28	TRBJ2-3	CASSLSGRADTQYF	TGTGCCAGCAGTTTGTCAGGGCGGGCAGATACGCAGTATTTT
NA	TRBD2	TRBV5-4	TRBJ2-1	CASSATSGRINEQFF	TGTGCCAGCAGCGCGACTAGCGGGAGAATCAATGAGCAGTTCTTC
NA	NA	TRBV21-1	TRBJ2-4	CASSKWTSGRAVAKNIQYF	TGTGCCAGCAGCAAATGGACTAGCGGGAGGGCCGTGGCCAAAAACATTCAGTACTTC
once	TRBD2	TRBV7-9	TRBJ2-1	CASSFGSSGRASSYNEQFF	TGTGCCAGCAGCTTCGGGTCTAGCGGGAGGGCCAGCTCCTACAATGAGCAGTTCTTC
NA	NA	TRBV11-2	TRBJ1-2	CASTNPQVRGYTF	TGTGCCAGCACTAATCCGCAGGTCAGAGGCTACACCTTC
NA	NA	TRBV9	TRBJ1-3	CASSVGGISGNTIYF	TGTGCCAGCAGCGTAGGGGGGATCTCTGGAAACACCATATATTTT
NA	NA	TRBV5-4	TRBJ1-3	CASSIGPGNTIYF	TGTGCCAGCAGCATAGGACCCGGAAACACCATATATTTT
NA	TRBD1	TRBV18	TRBJ1-1	CASSPGQGTEAFF	TGTGCCAGCTCACCTGGACAGGGCACTGAAGCTTTCTTT
NA	TRBD1	TRBV30	TRBJ2-7	CAWNRGSYEQYF	TGTGCCTGGAACAGGGGTTCCTACGAGCAGTACTTC
NA	TRBD2	TRBV10-3	TRBJ2-2	CAISGAGGPGELFF	TGTGCCATCAGTGGAGCGGGAGGGCCCGGGGAGCTGTTTTTT
NA	NA	TRBV28	TRBJ1-3	CASSLWVSSGNTIYF	TGTGCCAGCAGTTTATGGGTCTCCTCTGGAAACACCATATATTTT
NA	NA	TRBV6-1	TRBJ2-5	CASSEWAQYF	TGTGCCAGCAGTGAATGGGCCCAGTACTTC
NA	NA	TRBV5-1	TRBJ2-6	CASSLPSGANVLTF	TGCGCCAGCAGCTTGCCATCTGGGGCCAACGTCCTGACTTTC
few	NA	TRBV9	TRBJ1-2	CASSVAEGANYGYTF	TGTGCCAGCAGCGTAGCTGAGGGGGCTAACTATGGCTACACCTTC
NA	TRBD2	TRBV2	TRBJ2-7	CASSEIAGWYEQYF	TGTGCCAGCAGTGAGATAGCGGGATGGTACGAGCAGTACTTC
NA	TRBD2	TRBV7-2	TRBJ2-3	CASSLELAENTQYF	TGTGCCAGCAGCTTAGAACTAGCGGAAAATACGCAGTATTTT
once	NA	TRBV4-1	TRBJ2-5	CASSLIVVETQYF	TGCGCCAGCAGCCTCATAGTGGTAGAGACCCAGTACTTC
once	NA	TRBV9	TRBJ1-3	CASSVTGFPIYF	TGTGCCAGCAGCGTAACGGGTTTCCCCATATATTTT
few	NA	TRBV2	TRBJ2-7	CASIRYEQYF	TGTGCCAGCATAAGGTACGAGCAGTACTTC
NA	TRBD1	TRBV28	TRBJ2-7	CASSSYPGQGVYEQYF	TGTGCCAGCAGTTCTTACCCGGGACAGGGAGTTTACGAGCAGTACTTC
NA	TRBD2	TRBV4-2	TRBJ2-5	CASSPGGTSGREAYF	TGTGCCAGCAGCCCAGGGGGGACTAGCGGGAGGGAAGCGTACTTC
NA	NA	TRBV7-2	TRBJ2-3	CASSLADTQYF	TGTGCCAGCAGCCTAGCAGATACGCAGTATTTT
NA	TRBD2	TRBV5-1	TRBJ2-2	CASRSSGTSTGELFF	TGCGCCAGCAGATCTAGCGGGACTTCCACCGGGGAGCTGTTTTTT
NA	NA	TRBV5-1	TRBJ2-2	CASSLDGAGRRTGELFF	TGCGCCAGCAGCTTGGACGGTGCGGGGCGGAGGACCGGGGAGCTGTTTTTT
NA	TRBD2	TRBV7-3	TRBJ2-1	CASSLLAGDNEQFF	TGTGCCAGCAGCTTACTAGCGGGAGACAATGAGCAGTTCTTC
NA	NA	TRBV7-2	TRBJ1-3	CASSQLVSSGNTIYF	TGTGCCAGCAGTCAGTTGGTTAGCTCTGGAAACACCATATATTTT
NA	NA	TRBV14	TRBJ2-4	CASSQEINIQYF	TGTGCCAGCAGCCAAGAGATAAACATTCAGTACTTC
NA	NA	TRBV4-1	TRBJ1-3	CASSQDRAGNTIYF	TGCGCCAGCAGCCAAGACAGGGCTGGAAACACCATATATTTT
NA	TRBD2	TRBV7-9	TRBJ2-2	CASSLRVGRGGELFF	TGTGCCAGCAGCTTAAGAGTAGGGAGGGGCGGGGAGCTGTTTTTT
NA	TRBD2	TRBV5-1	TRBJ2-2	CASSLGLADFAGELFF	TGCGCCAGCAGCTTAGGACTAGCGGATTTCGCCGGGGAGCTGTTTTTT
NA	NA	TRBV29-1	TRBJ2-2	CSKKTGELFF	TGCAGTAAAAAGACCGGGGAGCTGTTTTTT
NA	TRBD2	TRBV7-9	TRBJ2-7	CASSLGLAGSYEQYF	TGTGCCAGCAGCTTAGGACTAGCGGGCTCCTACGAGCAGTACTTC
NA	TRBD2	TRBV19	TRBJ2-5	CASSIGAGGPGETQYF	TGTGCCAGTAGTATCGGGGCGGGAGGGCCCGGGGAGACCCAGTACTTC
once	NA	TRBV7-8	TRBJ2-7	CASSFRVGEQYF	TGTGCCAGCAGCTTCAGGGTGGGGGAGCAGTACTTC
NA	TRBD1	TRBV5-6	TRBJ1-5	CASSLRDRGNQPQHF	TGTGCCAGCAGCTTGAGGGACAGGGGCAATCAGCCCCAGCATTTT
NA	TRBD2	TRBV6-1	TRBJ2-6	CASSDVGRSGANVLTF	TGTGCCAGCAGTGACGTCGGGAGGTCAGGGGCCAACGTCCTGACTTTC
NA	TRBD1	TRBV6-6	TRBJ2-7	CASSAGTGGYEQYF	TGTGCCAGCAGTGCCGGGACAGGGGGCTACGAGCAGTACTTC
NA	NA	TRBV27	TRBJ2-2	CASSPGSGGTGELFF	TGTGCCAGCAGTCCCGGGTCCGGGGGCACCGGGGAGCTGTTTTTT
once	NA	TRBV10-3	TRBJ1-2	CAISGNYGYTF	TGTGCCATCTCCGGTAACTATGGCTACACCTTC
NA	NA	TRBV5-5	TRBJ1-2	CASSLRDKNYGYTF	TGTGCCAGCAGCTTACGGGACAAAAACTATGGCTACACCTTC
NA	NA	TRBV7-6	TRBJ2-3	CASSSTNTDTQYF	TGTGCCAGCAGTTCGACTAACACAGATACGCAGTATTTT
NA	TRBD2	TRBV9	TRBJ2-3	CASSVASGSTDTQYF	TGTGCCAGCAGCGTGGCTAGCGGTAGCACAGATACGCAGTATTTT
few	NA	TRBV5-1	TRBJ2-5	CASSFEGQTQYF	TGCGCCAGCAGCTTTGAGGGGCAGACCCAGTACTTC
NA	NA	TRBV7-9	TRBJ2-5	CASSSPSAPRETQYF	TGTGCCAGCAGCTCACCTTCAGCCCCTCGGGAGACCCAGTACTTC
NA	TRBD2	TRBV2	TRBJ2-7	CASSGTSGRAYEQYF	TGTGCCAGCAGCGGGACTAGCGGGAGGGCCTACGAGCAGTACTTC